Presented here are 15 T cell receptor beta chains from one specimen sequenced in a study of blood T cell repertoires in COVID-19. Measured with immunoSEQ multiplex PCR; TCRdb has only the in-frame clones, and not every one. The table has approximately 190,000 clones, 87% seen once. Sequencing was done on a sample of peripheral blood. These receptors were obtained from a man between 60 and 75 years old with active or convalescent COVID-19.

This chain joins TRBV9 and TRBJ2-3; 8 bases are a match to TRBD2. The trim removed 0 bases at V and 5 bases at J, leaving 11 bases unmatched. The CDR3 extends over 17 amino acids. The germline V gene has CDR1 SGDLS and CDR2 YYNGEE. In DNA, the CDR3 is TGTGCCAGCAGCGTAGAAGGAGGTAGCGGGGCACGAGATACGCAGTATTTT. Residues: CASSVEGGSGARDTQYF.

This chain connects TRBV5-1 to TRBJ2-7, with D tentatively TRBD1 (6 bases). Germline V lookup: CDR1 SGHRS, CDR2 YFSETQ. The CDR3 totals 14 residues. V gave up 4 bases and J gave up 4 bases, with 15 bases separating them. The CDR3 spells CASSGSGTQYEQYF. CDR3 in DNA: TGCGCCAGCAGCGGTTCCGGGACACAATACGAGCAGTACTTC. Based on the CDR3 plus reference TRBV5-1 and TRBJ2-7, the full variable domain is KAGVTQTPRYLIKTRGQQVTLSCSPISGHRSVSWYQQTPGQGLQFLFEYFSETQRNKGNFPGRFSGRQFSNSRSEMNVSTLELGDSALYLCASSGSGTQYEQYFGPGTRLTVT.

This clone was counted a few times. The rearrangement joins TRBV18 to TRBJ2-5; D call uncertain. Germline V lookup: CDR1 KGHSH, CDR2 LQKENI. The CDR3 loop spans 15 amino acids. V dropped 5 bases and J dropped 0 bases, with 13 bases sitting between them. In nucleotides, the CDR3 is TGTGCCAGCTCAGTCACTCACTCGTACCAAGAGACCCAGTACTTC. Protein: CASSVTHSYQETQYF.

The sample holds one count of this clone. The chain is built from TRBV3-1 (or the pseudogene TRBV3-2) and TRBJ1-3; D unclear. Looked up from germline, CDR1 is LGHDT and CDR2 is YNNKEL (reference sequence). V dropped 1 base and J dropped 0 bases, with 4 bases sitting between them. The CDR3 extends over 14 amino acids. The CDR3: CASSQAVSGNTIYF. The CDR3 DNA follows: TGTGCCAGCAGCCAAGCGGTCTCTGGAAACACCATATATTTT.

The chain joins TRBV6-5 to TRBJ2-1; the match to TRBD2 covers 8 bases. V was clipped by 10 bases and J by 6 bases; unmatched bases: 8. Germline V gene sequence: CDR1 MNHEY, CDR2 SVGAGI. The CDR3 is 13 amino acids. This chain's CDR3 is CATHRAGANEQFF. The CDR3 region has the DNA TGTGCCACCCACCGAGCGGGAGCCAATGAGCAGTTCTTC.

The chain uses TRBV16 and TRBJ2-7; D gene ambiguous. The CDR3 is 12 amino acids. V lost 1 base and J lost 4, with 5 bases in between. Germline loops: CDR1 KGHSY, CDR2 FQNENV. The CDR3 protein is CASSQFLYEQYF. CDR3 DNA sequence: TGTGCCAGCAGCCAATTTCTGTACGAGCAGTACTTC.

The chain employs TRBV27 and TRBJ1-5; D gene unclear. CDR3 length: 17 amino acids. Per germline, CDR1 MNHEY and CDR2 SMNVEV (reference sequence). V dropped 5 bases and J dropped 2 bases, with 19 bases sitting between them. The CDR3 region is CASSQSRAHHRNQPQHF. The DNA for the CDR3 is TGTGCCAGCAGTCAATCGCGGGCCCATCACCGCAATCAGCCCCAGCATTTT.

The V call is TRBV5-1, the J call TRBJ2-3; no firm D call. V was clipped by 4 bases and J by 1 base, with 16 bases between them. Germline V lookup: CDR1 SGHRS, CDR2 YFSETQ. This CDR3 region has 16 residues. The CDR3 DNA follows: TGCGCCAGCAGCGATAGACTGATAAGTGGCACAGATACGCAGTATTTT. This translates into CASSDRLISGTDTQYF.

This chain joins TRBV12-3 or TRBV12-4 and TRBJ1-5; D unresolved. The V and J ends lost 7 bases and 4 bases respectively, with 11 bases between them. The CDR3 length is 13 residues. CDR3 sequence reads: CASTLSRNQPQHF. CDR3 sequence (DNA): TGTGCCAGCACCCTGTCCCGTAATCAGCCCCAGCATTTT.

This rearrangement joins TRBV15 to TRBJ1-5, with D perhaps TRBD1 (5 bases). Germline lookup yields CDR1 LNHNV and CDR2 YYDKDF (reference sequence). The CDR3 covers 14 residues. The V end lost 3 bases, the J end lost 6 bases, and 12 bases lay between the germline ends. CDR3 protein: CATSSSRDGQPQHF. The CDR3 nucleotides are TGTGCCACCAGCAGTTCCAGGGATGGTCAGCCCCAGCATTTT. Full variable domain (missing parts from reference TRBV15 and TRBJ1-5): DAMVIQNPRYQVTQFGKPVTLSCSQTLNHNVMYWYQQKSSQAPKLLFHYYDKDFNNEADTPDNFQSRRPNTSFCFLDIRSPGLGDTAMYLCATSSSRDGQPQHFGDGTRLSIL.

The chain links TRBV6-2 or TRBV6-3 to TRBJ2-7, with 11 positions matching TRBD1. Losses at the gene ends were 2 bases for V and 2 bases for J; bases not matched to a gene: 2. The CDR3 has 15 amino acids. Looked up from germline, CDR1 is MNHEY and CDR2 is SVGEGT. CDR3 bases: TGTGCCAGCAGTTACGTGGGACAGGGGGCCTACGAGCAGTACTTC. It is translated as CASSYVGQGAYEQYF.

The chain has TRBV5-1 and TRBJ2-1; 7 bases line up with TRBD2. Germline V gene sequence: CDR1 SGHRS, CDR2 YFSETQ. There are 14 residues in the CDR3. Trimming cost V 5 bases and J 5 bases; bases outside gene matches: 7. CDR3 sequence (DNA): TGCGCCAGCAGTCCCGGGACTACAAACAATGAGCAGTTCTTC. Translated: CASSPGTTNNEQFF.

This chain connects TRBV11-1 to TRBJ1-1, with TRBD1 matching over 7 bases. V trimming: 8 bases; J trimming: 2 bases; junction bases outside the gene matches: 11. The CDR3 consists of 15 residues. CDR1 SGHAT and CDR2 FQDESV come from the germline V gene (reference sequence). CDR3 coding DNA: TGTGCCAGCTCCTCCCGACAGGGAACTAACACTGAAGCTTTCTTT. This gives the protein CASSSRQGTNTEAFF.

The chain uses TRBV23-1 and TRBJ1-6; D might be TRBD1 (5 bases). TRBV23-1 is an open reading frame whose function is uncertain. The ends were cut back, 9 bases at V and 3 bases at J, with 18 bases in the middle. CDR3 length: 16 amino acids. CDR3 coding DNA: TGCGCCAGAGCGCCCCGCCAGGGCTTCTATAATTCACCCCTCCACTTT. Protein product: CARAPRQGFYNSPLHF.

The J gene is TRBJ2-7, the V gene TRBV6-1, with 9 bases fitting TRBD1. CDR3 length equals 16 residues. Trimming removed 3 bases from V and 3 bases from J; junction bases left unmatched: 9. Germline CDR1 reads MNHNS; CDR2 reads SASEGT. CDR3 nucleotide sequence: TGTGCCAGCAGTGAGGCCTCGGGACAGGGAATCTACGAGCAGTACTTC. Translation: CASSEASGQGIYEQYF.